This is a list of T cell receptor beta chains from one sample in a study of Graves' ophthalmopathy and Graves' hyperthyroidism. TCRdb fed the multiplex PCR reads into MiXCR, producing one record per CDR3 protein. The data show hundreds of thousands of distinct CDR3 sequences, more than 20% seen once. The sample consisted of peripheral blood. The receptors stem from a woman younger than 35 with stable Graves' hyperthyroidism. Both conserved end residues are trimmed from each CDR3. Each record gives: J gene, V gene, CDR3 protein.

TRBJ1-1 | TRBV6-1 | ASSERSGGANTEAF
TRBJ2-3 | TRBV7-3 | ASSLTFLSTDTQY
TRBJ2-4 | TRBV6-1 | ASSEGRDINIQY
TRBJ1-1 | TRBV3-1 | ASSQPDSLEAF
TRBJ1-2 | TRBV20-1 | SARRDSANYGYT
TRBJ2-5 | TRBV25-1 | ASSDTYQETQY
TRBJ2-7 | TRBV6-5 | ASSSPGRYEQY
TRBJ2-5 | TRBV28 | ASSFRAGWETQY
TRBJ2-5 | TRBV12-3/TRBV12-4 | ASSYTALEETQY
TRBJ1-1 | TRBV20-1 | SAGGRTDTEAF
TRBJ1-1 | TRBV19 | ASRRATSREAF